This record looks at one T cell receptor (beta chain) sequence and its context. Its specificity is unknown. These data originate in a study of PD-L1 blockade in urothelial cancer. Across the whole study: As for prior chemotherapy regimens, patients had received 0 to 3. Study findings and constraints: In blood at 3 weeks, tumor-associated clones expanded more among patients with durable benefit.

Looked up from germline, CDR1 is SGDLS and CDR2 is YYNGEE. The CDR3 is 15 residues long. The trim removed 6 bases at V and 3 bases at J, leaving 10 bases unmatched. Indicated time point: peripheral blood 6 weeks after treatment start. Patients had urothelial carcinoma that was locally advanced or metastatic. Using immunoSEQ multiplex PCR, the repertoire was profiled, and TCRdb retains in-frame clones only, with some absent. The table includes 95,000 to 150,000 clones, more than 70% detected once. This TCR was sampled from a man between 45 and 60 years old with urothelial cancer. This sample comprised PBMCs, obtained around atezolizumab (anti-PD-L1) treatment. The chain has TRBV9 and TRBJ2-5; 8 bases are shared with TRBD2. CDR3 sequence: CASNSGTREEETQYF. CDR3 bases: TGTGCCAGCAACTCCGGGACTAGGGAGGAAGAGACCCAGTACTTC.